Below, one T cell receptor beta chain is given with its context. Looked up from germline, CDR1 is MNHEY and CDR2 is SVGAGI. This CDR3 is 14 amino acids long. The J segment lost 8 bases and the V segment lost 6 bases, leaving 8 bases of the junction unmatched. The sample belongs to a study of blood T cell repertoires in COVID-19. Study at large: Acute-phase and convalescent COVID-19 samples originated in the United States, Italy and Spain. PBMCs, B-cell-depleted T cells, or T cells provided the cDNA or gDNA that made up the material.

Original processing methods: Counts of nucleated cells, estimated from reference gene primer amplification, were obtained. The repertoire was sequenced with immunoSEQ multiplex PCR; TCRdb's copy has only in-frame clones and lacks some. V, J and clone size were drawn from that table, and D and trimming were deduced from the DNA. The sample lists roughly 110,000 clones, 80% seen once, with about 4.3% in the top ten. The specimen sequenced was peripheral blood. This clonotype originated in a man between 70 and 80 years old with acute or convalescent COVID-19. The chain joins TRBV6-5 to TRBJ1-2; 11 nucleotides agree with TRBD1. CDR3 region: CASRLGTGGGGYTF. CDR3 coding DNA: TGTGCCAGCAGACTTGGGACAGGGGGTGGCGGCTACACCTTC.